A selection of T cell receptor beta chains follows, all from one sample in a study of T cell changes during pregnancy in multiple sclerosis. Assay: immunoSEQ multiplex PCR; the TCRdb copy retains only in-frame clones and omits some. The table records tens of thousands of clones, less than 90% of them present only once. The sample consisted of peripheral blood, taken before pregnancy. The source is a female donor with multiple sclerosis, enrolled in a pregnancy study. The CDR3 runs from the conserved cysteine through the conserved F or W. A D gene is named only where the DNA matches it firmly. Some rows have no size entry. The others give once, few or many, or a class for an expanded clone.

V gene	J gene	clone size	D gene	CDR3 protein	CDR3 DNA
TRBV7-2	TRBJ2-5	.	TRBD1	CASRKGTVQETQYF	TGTGCCAGTCGCAAAGGGACAGTCCAAGAGACCCAGTACTTC
TRBV5-1	TRBJ1-1	few	.	CASSLAAGSNTEAFF	TGCGCCAGCAGCTTGGCCGCAGGGTCGAACACTGAAGCTTTCTTT
TRBV4-2	TRBJ2-7	.	.	CASSQEARPSEQYF	TGTGCCAGCAGCCAAGAGGCTAGGCCCAGCGAGCAGTACTTC
TRBV7-8	TRBJ2-1	.	.	CASSLRETRTSLTNNEQFF	TGTGCCAGCAGCTTAAGGGAAACTCGGACTTCTCTTACCAACAATGAGCAGTTCTTC
TRBV18	TRBJ2-7	many	.	CASSPGESYEQYF	TGTGCCAGCTCACCCGGGGAATCCTACGAGCAGTACTTC
TRBV21-1	TRBJ2-7	.	.	CASSKEEGQGASDEQYF	TGTGCCAGCAGCAAAGAGGAAGGACAGGGGGCTTCAGATGAGCAGTACTTC
TRBV5-1	TRBJ2-2	.	TRBD2	CASSAGLAENTGELFF	TGCGCCAGCAGCGCTGGACTAGCGGAGAACACCGGGGAGCTGTTTTTT
TRBV7-3	TRBJ2-1	.	TRBD2	CASSPTPGLARNEQFF	TGTGCCAGCAGCCCAACTCCGGGACTAGCTCGCAATGAGCAGTTCTTC
TRBV7-9	TRBJ2-1	.	.	CASSLDRRDEQFF	TGTGCCAGCAGCTTAGACCGGCGGGATGAGCAGTTCTTC
TRBV18	TRBJ2-5	.	TRBD1	CASSPRTGQEETQYF	TGTGCCAGCTCCCCGAGGACAGGGCAGGAAGAGACCCAGTACTTC
TRBV5-4	TRBJ2-1	.	TRBD1	CASSYRQGILDEQFF	TGTGCCAGCAGCTATCGACAGGGGATTTTAGATGAGCAGTTCTTC
TRBV27	TRBJ1-1	.	.	CASSLTVNTEAFF	TGTGCCAGCAGTTTAACGGTGAACACTGAAGCTTTCTTT
TRBV21-1	TRBJ1-1	.	.	CASSAQRGRNTEAFF	TGTGCCAGCAGCGCCCAAAGGGGGAGGAACACTGAAGCTTTCTTT
TRBV6-1	TRBJ1-2	.	.	CASSPQGGSAWGYTF	TGTGCCAGCAGTCCACAGGGTGGGTCGGCTTGGGGCTACACCTTC
TRBV6-5	TRBJ2-7	.	TRBD2	CASSYSGVTYEQYF	TGTGCCAGCAGTTACAGCGGGGTTACCTACGAGCAGTACTTC
TRBV30	TRBJ2-4	.	TRBD1	CAWSVPKFRTGRSKNIQYF	TGTGCCTGGAGTGTGCCGAAGTTTAGGACAGGGAGGTCCAAAAACATTCAGTACTTC
TRBV6-1	TRBJ1-1	.	.	CASSEALRAGRATEAFF	TGTGCCAGCAGTGAAGCGCTTCGGGCAGGGAGGGCCACTGAAGCTTTCTTT
TRBV7-9	TRBJ2-1	.	TRBD1	CASQSPGTGGNEQFF	TGTGCCAGCCAGTCTCCGGGGACAGGGGGCAATGAGCAGTTCTTC
TRBV7-8	TRBJ1-2	.	.	CASSPGALGGHAYGYTF	TGTGCCAGCAGCCCTGGGGCTCTGGGGGGGCACGCCTATGGCTACACCTTC
TRBV30	TRBJ2-7	.	TRBD2	CAWTLGSAGSYEQYF	TGTGCCTGGACCTTGGGATCAGCGGGGTCCTACGAGCAGTACTTC
TRBV10-1	TRBJ2-1	once	TRBD1	CASSDAGTGDNEQFF	TGCGCCAGCAGTGATGCCGGGACAGGGGACAATGAGCAGTTCTTC
TRBV7-2	TRBJ2-1	.	TRBD1	CASTSRTGVQFF	TGTGCCAGCACCTCAAGGACAGGGGTTCAGTTCTTC
TRBV11-2	TRBJ2-7	.	.	CASSLGWDTFYEQYF	TGTGCCAGCAGCTTGGGGTGGGACACGTTCTACGAGCAGTACTTC
TRBV5-1	TRBJ2-2	.	TRBD2	CASIPGLAVNRINTGELFF	TGCGCCAGCATCCCGGGACTAGCAGTTAATCGAATTAACACCGGGGAGCTGTTTTTT
TRBV2	TRBJ2-3	.	TRBD2	CASSARLAGVADTQYF	TGTGCCAGCAGTGCGCGACTAGCGGGAGTCGCAGATACGCAGTATTTT
TRBV13	TRBJ2-7	once	.	CASTRRSRNYEQYF	TGTGCCAGCACCCGGAGGTCTCGTAACTACGAGCAGTACTTC
TRBV18	TRBJ2-1	.	.	CASSPLLNEQFF	TGTGCCAGCTCACCACTTCTCAATGAGCAGTTCTTC
TRBV27	TRBJ2-7	once	TRBD2	CASSLRGGYEQYF	TGTGCCAGCAGTTTACGGGGGGGCTACGAGCAGTACTTC
TRBV2	TRBJ2-5	once	TRBD2	CASSEQGLVGVTQYF	TGTGCCAGCAGTGAACAGGGACTAGTTGGGGTGACCCAGTACTTC
TRBV28	TRBJ2-1	few	TRBD1	CASSIPWTTGTGLNEQFF	TGTGCCAGCAGTATACCATGGACTACCGGGACAGGGCTCAATGAGCAGTTCTTC
TRBV10-3	TRBJ1-1	.	.	CAISESNSMGTEAFF	TGTGCCATCAGTGAGTCCAACAGCATGGGCACTGAAGCTTTCTTT